This is a list of T cell receptor beta chains from one sample in a study of cytomegalovirus exposure and HLA in healthy donors. Using immunoSEQ multiplex PCR, the repertoire was profiled, and TCRdb retains in-frame clones only, with some absent. The sample contains 140,000 or so clones, around 70% of which appear only once. Input material: PBMCs. The receptors stem from a middle-aged man in good health and CMV-seronegative. The CDR3 runs from the conserved cysteine through the conserved F or W. Each record gives: J gene, CDR3 length, clone size, D gene, V gene, CDR3 DNA, CDR3 protein. D genes are given only for firm matches. Expanded clones get a size class; other rows say once, few or many, or leave the size out.

TRBJ2-5,15,-,TRBD2,TRBV5-4,TGTGCCAGCAGCGCGAGCGGGGGCCTAGGGGAGACCCAGTACTTC,CASSASGGLGETQYF
TRBJ2-2,14,-,-,TRBV30,TGTGCCTGGAAACCTCTAGCTAACACCGGGGAGCTGTTTTTT,CAWKPLANTGELFF
TRBJ1-4,16,-,-,TRBV11-3,TGTGCCAGCAGCTCGAGTACAGGGTCATTGGGGGAAAAACTGTTTTTT,CASSSSTGSLGEKLFF
TRBJ1-6,15,-,-,TRBV5-8,TGTGCCAGCAGCTTTGTGAGCTCCTATAATTCACCCCTCCACTTT,CASSFVSSYNSPLHF
TRBJ2-5,13,-,-,TRBV7-8,TGTGCCAGCAGCTTGAGGACAGAAGAGACCCAGTACTTC,CASSLRTEETQYF
TRBJ2-3,14,-,-,TRBV4-1,TGCGCCAGCAGCGGGGGGGGCGGGGCAGATACGCAGTATTTT,CASSGGGGADTQYF
TRBJ1-2,13,-,-,TRBV6-5,TGTGCCAGCAGAACCGGGAAGGAGTGGGGCTACACCTTC,CASRTGKEWGYTF
TRBJ2-5,16,few,TRBD2,TRBV19,TGTGCCAGTAGCCCGCCCTGGGGGGGTGTGGGAGAGACCCAGTACTTC,CASSPPWGGVGETQYF
TRBJ2-5,16,-,TRBD2,TRBV9,TGTGCCAGCAGCCCCAATAGCGGGGCGAACCAAGAGACCCAGTACTTC,CASSPNSGANQETQYF
TRBJ1-1,14,once,TRBD1,TRBV5-4,TGTGCCAGCAACCGGGACAGACAGAACACTGAAGCTTTCTTT,CASNRDRQNTEAFF
TRBJ2-2,16,once,TRBD2,TRBV2,TGTGCCAAGGGACTAGCGGGAGGGGCGAACACCGGGGAGCTGTTTTTT,CAKGLAGGANTGELFF
TRBJ1-1,13,-,-,TRBV27,TGTGCCAGCAGTACATTTTTGAACACTGAAGCTTTCTTT,CASSTFLNTEAFF
TRBJ2-7,13,-,-,TRBV10-1,TGCGCCAGCAGTGAGGGCAGCTCCTACGAGCAGTACTTC,CASSEGSSYEQYF
TRBJ2-2,15,-,-,TRBV10-1,TGCGCCAGCAGTGAGTTACAGGGAATGGTCGGGGAGCTGTTTTTT,CASSELQGMVGELFF
TRBJ1-1,10,few,-,TRBV4-1,TGCGCCAGCTTGGGGGGGTTGGCTTTCTTT,CASLGGLAFF
TRBJ1-4,15,once,-,TRBV6-1,TGTGCCAGCAGTGACCCCGGACTCACTAATGAAAAACTGTTTTTT,CASSDPGLTNEKLFF
TRBJ2-5,15,once,-,TRBV5-1,TGCGCCAGCAGCTTGGGAGCGGGCCGCCAAGAGACCCAGTACTTC,CASSLGAGRQETQYF
TRBJ1-2,15,-,-,TRBV4-1,TGCGCCAGCAGCCAAGAACAGAGTGGCCGATGGGGCTACACCTTC,CASSQEQSGRWGYTF
TRBJ1-1,14,-,-,TRBV2,TGTGCCAGCACCAGGGACTCGGGGGGCACTGAAGCTTTCTTT,CASTRDSGGTEAFF
TRBJ1-4,17,-,TRBD1,TRBV11-2,TGTGCCAGCAGCTTAGGGCGGACAGGTGCAACTAATGAAAAACTGTTTTTT,CASSLGRTGATNEKLFF
TRBJ1-4,12,-,-,TRBV2,TGTGCCAGCAGACAGGATAATGAAAAACTGTTTTTT,CASRQDNEKLFF
TRBJ1-5,14,-,-,TRBV27,TGTGCCAGCAGTTTTGGACAGAGCAATCAGCCCCAGCATTTT,CASSFGQSNQPQHF
TRBJ2-1,13,-,TRBD2,TRBV5-4,TGTGCCAGCACTCCTAGCGGCTACAATGAGCAGTTCTTC,CASTPSGYNEQFF
TRBJ1-5,13,-,-,TRBV7-9,TGTGCCAGCAGCTGGAGTAGCAATCAGCCCCAGCATTTT,CASSWSSNQPQHF